The T cell receptor (beta chain) described here comes from a study of T cell responses to AZD1222 COVID-19 vaccine. Across the study: Second-dose intervals of approximately 4 or approximately 12 weeks were pooled.

Data came from immunoSEQ multiplex PCR; TCRdb stores just in-frame clones and leaves some out. Of roughly 97,000 clones in the sample, 93% were seen once. Note on this clone: Its antigen is unidentified.

Trimming left V 6 bases short and J 5 bases short, with 8 bases between. The CDR3 runs 12 residues. Germline V gene lookup returns CDR1 MDHEN and CDR2 SYDVKM. Study-wide results and caveats: At baseline, seropositivity was found in only a handful of AZD1222 recipients. Scientists sampled the repertoires only once the peak T cell response had passed.

The chain links TRBV28 to TRBJ2-4; D is unclear. The sequence came from an adult in good health. This specimen was peripheral blood, taken on day 0 of AZD1222 vaccination. This CDR3 reads CASSSGQNIQYF. As DNA, the CDR3 is TGTGCCAGCAGCTCGGGCCAAAACATTCAGTACTTC.